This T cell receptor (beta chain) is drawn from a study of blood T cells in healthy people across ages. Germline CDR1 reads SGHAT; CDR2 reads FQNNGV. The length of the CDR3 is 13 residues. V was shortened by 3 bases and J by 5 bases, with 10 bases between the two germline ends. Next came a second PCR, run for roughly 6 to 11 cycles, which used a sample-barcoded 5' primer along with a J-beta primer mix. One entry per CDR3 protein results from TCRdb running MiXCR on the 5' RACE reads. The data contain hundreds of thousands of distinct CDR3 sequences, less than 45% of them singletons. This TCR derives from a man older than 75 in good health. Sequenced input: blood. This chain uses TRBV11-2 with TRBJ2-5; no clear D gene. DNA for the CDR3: TGTGCCAGCAGCTTTTTTAGAAGGGAGACCCAGTACTTC. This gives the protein CASSFFRRETQYF.